This TCR beta chain comes out of a study of tumor and adjacent non-tumor tissue in lung cancer. Overall study context: Each sample yielded roughly 4 million productive TCRbeta reads on average.

The template was RNA from unsorted bulk tissue. The normal lung tissue was taken more than 3 cm from the tumor edge. Between August and November 2014, newly diagnosed, chemotherapy-naive lung cancer patients underwent thoracic surgery in China. Remarks on this clonotype: One junction end does not reproduce the germline sequence, and a read error may be involved.

A modified ARM-PCR protocol with three rounds of nested PCR amplified TCRbeta. TCRdb called the multiplex PCR reads again in MiXCR, with one record for every CDR3 protein. The sample contains approximately 100,000 distinct CDR3 sequences, roughly two thirds of which appear only once. Germline V lookup: CDR1 LGHNA, CDR2 YNFKEQ. The CDR3 is 15 residues long. The gene calls are TRBV4-2 and TRBJ1-1; D is unresolved. This receptor was identified in a man aged 30-40 years with non-small cell lung cancer. The sample comprised distant non-tumor lung tissue. CDR3 in amino acids: CANSQDVVFFTEAFF. The CDR3 bases are TGTGCCAACAGCCAAGATGTCGTCTTTTTCACTGAAGCTTTCTTT.